This TCR beta chain is drawn from a study of blood T cell repertoires in COVID-19. Looking at the study overall: Nucleic acid was either cDNA or gDNA, and it came from T cells, B-cell-depleted T cells, or PBMCs.

Germline CDR1 MDHEN, CDR2 SYDVKM. This CDR3 spans 14 amino acids. With V trimmed by 6 bases and J by 4 bases, 5 bases remained unmatched. Methods used by the authors: Cell counts per sample came from amplifying reference gene primers. Sequencing was performed with immunoSEQ multiplex PCR; in TCRdb, only in-frame clones are kept and a portion is missing. V and J calls and clone size are copied from that table; D and trimming were computed from the DNA. The table has just over 150,000 clones, 80% seen once. The sequenced sample was peripheral blood. The clonotype originates from a man aged 60 to 69 with acute or convalescent COVID-19. The genes are TRBV28 and TRBJ1-3; 8 bases agree with TRBD1. The CDR3 DNA reads TGTGCCAGCAGCACGACAGGGGTCGGAAACACCATATATTTT. Encoded protein: CASSTTGVGNTIYF.